This T cell receptor beta chain was identified during a study of T cell clonality in common variable immunodeficiency. Whole-study results and caveats: Fewer TCRbeta clones were shared among CVID subjects than controls. T cell subpopulation sequencing would be needed to explain CVID clonality.

Produced via immunoSEQ multiplex PCR; TCRdb's table is partial and in-frame only. The profile covers approximately 37,000 clones, none occurring a single time. This clone was counted at least ten times. Its cognate antigen is unknown. The read terminates 3 residues before the CDR3 end, so the remaining end is supplied by the germline J gene. Deletions cut 4 bases from V and 3 bases from J, with 9 bases between. Germline loops: CDR1 SGHRS, CDR2 YFSETQ. The CDR3 is 13 residues long. The TCR originated in a person between 18 and 70 years old in good health. Specimen: peripheral blood mononuclear cells. The chain links TRBV5-1 to TRBJ2-3; tentative D call: TRBD2 (5 bases). CDR3 loop: CASSPGGTDTQYF. Partial CDR3 DNA: TGCGCCAGCAGCCCCGGCGGGACAGATACG.